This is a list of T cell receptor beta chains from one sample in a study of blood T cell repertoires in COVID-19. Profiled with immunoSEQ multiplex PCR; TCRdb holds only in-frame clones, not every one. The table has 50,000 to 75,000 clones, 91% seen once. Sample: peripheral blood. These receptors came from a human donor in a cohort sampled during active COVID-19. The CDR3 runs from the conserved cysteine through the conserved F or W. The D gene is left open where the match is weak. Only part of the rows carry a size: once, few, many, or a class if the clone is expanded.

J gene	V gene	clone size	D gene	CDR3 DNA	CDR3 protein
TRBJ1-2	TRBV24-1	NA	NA	TGTGCCACCAGTGACGACGACAGGACTAACTATGGCTACACCTTC	CATSDDDRTNYGYTF
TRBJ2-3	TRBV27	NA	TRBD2	TGTGCCAGCAGTTCCGTGACGGGAGGGCAGGGTACGCAGTATTTT	CASSSVTGGQGTQYF
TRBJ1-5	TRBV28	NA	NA	TGTGCCAGCAGTTTAGTGGGGGCAGGCAATCAGCCCCAGCATTTT	CASSLVGAGNQPQHF
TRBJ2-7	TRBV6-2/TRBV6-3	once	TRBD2	TGTGCCAGCAGTTTACAACTAGCGTGGGGGTCCTACGAGCAGTACTTC	CASSLQLAWGSYEQYF
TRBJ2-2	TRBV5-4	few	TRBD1	TGTGCCAGCAGCAAACCCCTTCCCCAGGGGGCGGCGACCGGGGAGCTGTTTTTT	CASSKPLPQGAATGELFF
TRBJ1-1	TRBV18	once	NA	TGTGCCAGCTCAATCAGGGGCACTGAAGCTTTCTTT	CASSIRGTEAFF
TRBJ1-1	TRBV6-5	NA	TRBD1	TGTGCCAGCAGTTACTCGACAGGGGCGTATAACACTGAAGCTTTCTTT	CASSYSTGAYNTEAFF
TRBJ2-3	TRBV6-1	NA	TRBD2	TGTGCCAGCAGTGAGCTCGGGGGGGCAATAGATACGCAGTATTTT	CASSELGGAIDTQYF
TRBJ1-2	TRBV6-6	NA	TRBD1	TGTGCCAGCAGGGACCCGGACAGGGTAACTATGGACTACACCTTC	CASRDPDRVTMDYTF
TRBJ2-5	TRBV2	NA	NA	TGTGCCAGCGTCTTCGTTCGTCGGGGAGAGACCCAGTACTTC	CASVFVRRGETQYF
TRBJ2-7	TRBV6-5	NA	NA	TGTGCCAGCAATCAGGCCCCGAAGCGGGAGCAGTACTTC	CASNQAPKREQYF
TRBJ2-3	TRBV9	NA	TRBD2	TGTGCCAGCTCACCGGCGGCTAGCGGGAAGTCCACAGATACGCAGTATTTT	CASSPAASGKSTDTQYF
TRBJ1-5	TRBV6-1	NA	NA	TGTGCCAGCAGTGAAGAGGGGGGCGCGGGGGATCAGCCCCAGCATTTT	CASSEEGGAGDQPQHF
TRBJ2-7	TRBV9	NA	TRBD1	TGTGCCAGCAGCTCAGGGGGCTCCTACGAGCAGTACTTC	CASSSGGSYEQYF
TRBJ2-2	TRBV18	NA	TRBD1	TGTGCCAGCTCAACGGGACAGGGGGCAACCGGGGAGCTGTTTTTT	CASSTGQGATGELFF
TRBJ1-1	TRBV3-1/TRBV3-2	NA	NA	TGTGCCAGCAGCCCAAAAGCTTTCTTT	CASSPKAFF
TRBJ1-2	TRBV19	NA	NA	TGTGCCAGTAGTATTTGGGGCAGTAACTATGGCTACACCTTC	CASSIWGSNYGYTF
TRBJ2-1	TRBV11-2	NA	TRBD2	TGTGCCAGCAGCTCGGGACTAGCTAAATACAATGAGCAGTTCTTC	CASSSGLAKYNEQFF
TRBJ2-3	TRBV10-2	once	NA	TGCGCCAGCAGTGAGAACTCTTTCACTACGCAGTATTTT	CASSENSFTTQYF
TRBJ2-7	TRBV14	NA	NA	TGTGCCAGCAGCCAAGGTCTCTACGAGCAGTACTTC	CASSQGLYEQYF
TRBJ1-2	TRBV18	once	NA	TGTGCCAGCTCACCGGAGCAGGGCCCCATTCGCGGCTACACCTTC	CASSPEQGPIRGYTF
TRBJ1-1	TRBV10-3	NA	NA	TGTGCCATCAGTGAGTCGGATCGAGGGGGAGCTTTCTTT	CAISESDRGGAFF
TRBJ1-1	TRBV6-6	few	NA	TGTGCCAGCAGCGAAACTAACAGGGCCACTGAAGCTTTCTTT	CASSETNRATEAFF
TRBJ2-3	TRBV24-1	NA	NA	TGTGCCACCAGTGATTTAGGACAGAGCACAGATACGCAGTATTTT	CATSDLGQSTDTQYF
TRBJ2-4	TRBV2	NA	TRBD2	TGTGCCAGCAGCCAAAGGGGTCGGCGGGAGACTCCTCGAGCCAAAAACATTCAGTACTTC	CASSQRGRRETPRAKNIQYF
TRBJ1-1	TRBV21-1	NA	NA	TGTGCCAGCAGTGTAGAGCTCTTT	CASSVELF
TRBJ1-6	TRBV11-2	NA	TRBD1	TGTGCCAGCAGCTTAGAGGGGACAGTAGATTCACCCCTCCACTTT	CASSLEGTVDSPLHF